Below are 22 T cell receptor beta chains sequenced from a single sample in a study of regulatory T cells in long-lasting Graves disease. Library construction for TCR beta used iRepertoire HTBI primers and Arm-PCR of CDR3 regions. TCRdb reprocessed the multiplex PCR reads with MiXCR, giving one entry per CDR3 protein. This sample carries under 450,000 distinct CDR3 sequences, around 15% of them seen once, and the ten largest clones take just over 20%. Time point denoted: newly diagnosed GD, antithyroid drugs for less than 3 months. The TCR library was made from RNA extracted from PBMCs. This same sample was also taken into another study, of T cells in Graves' hyperthyroidism and ophthalmopathy.

Specimen: peripheral blood mononuclear cells (PBMCs), collected at new diagnosis, from a patient treated with antithyroid drugs. These receptors all stem from a woman between 18 and 30 years old with Graves disease.

This clonotype was picked up a small number of times. The chain links TRBV10-1 to TRBJ2-3; unclear D gene. Trimming pared 0 bases from V and 1 base from J, leaving 8 bases between. Germline CDR1 WNHNN, CDR2 SYGVQD (reference sequence). The CDR3 extends over 15 amino acids. The CDR3 spells CASSESTARTDTQYF. The DNA of the CDR3 is TGCGCCAGCAGTGAGTCGACCGCGCGCACAGATACGCAGTATTTT.

This clonotype was counted only a few times. V gene TRBV29-1 combines with J gene TRBJ2-7, with 8 positions matching TRBD2. The germline V gene has CDR1 SQVTM and CDR2 ANQGSEA. The CDR3 sequence is 15 residues long. Trimming removed 2 bases from V and 3 bases from J; junction bases left unmatched: 9. Here the CDR3 reads CSVETGTSGGYEQYF. CDR3 bases: TGCAGCGTTGAAACCGGAACTAGCGGAGGCTACGAGCAGTACTTC.

This clonotype was counted at least ten times. The V call is TRBV28, the J call TRBJ2-3, with D unresolved. Per germline, CDR1 MDHEN and CDR2 SYDVKM. Trimming left V 9 bases short and J 2 bases short, with 12 bases between. This CDR3 spans 13 amino acids. The CDR3 loop reads CARLVVDTDTQYF. The CDR3 DNA follows: TGTGCCAGGCTAGTGGTTGACACAGATACGCAGTATTTT.

This clonotype was found many times. This chain uses TRBV20-1 with TRBJ1-1; no firm D call. V was cut by 0 bases and J by 0 bases, with 8 bases left in between. The CDR3 spans 14 residues. Germline-derived CDR1 and CDR2 are DFQATT and SNEGSKA (reference sequence). This CDR3 is CSARERVLNTEAFF. In DNA, the CDR3 is TGCAGTGCTAGAGAGAGGGTGTTGAACACTGAAGCTTTCTTT.

This clonotype turned up a few times. CDR3 sequence: CSVEGKTYEQYF. The DNA for the CDR3 is TGCAGCGTTGAAGGGAAGACCTACGAGCAGTACTTC. This chain connects TRBV29-1 to TRBJ2-7; D gene uncertain. The CDR3 is 12 amino acids. The V end was cut by 1 base, the J end by 2 bases, with 6 bases between. Germline V gives CDR1 SQVTM, CDR2 ANQGSEA.

The chain combines TRBV4-1 with TRBJ2-1; D is uncertain. The CDR3 is 18 residues long. Trimming left V 1 base short and J 2 bases short, with 18 bases between. CDR1 and CDR2 from the germline V gene are MGHRA and YSYEKL. In DNA form, the CDR3 reads TGCGCCAGCAGCCAAGTGATCTTGCTAGAATTGGCCTACAATGAGCAGTTCTTC. It is translated as CASSQVILLELAYNEQFF.

V is TRBV29-1 and J is TRBJ2-7; D might be TRBD2 (6 bases). CDR3 length: 18 amino acids. Trimming removed 7 bases at V and 2 bases at J, with 30 bases between. Germline CDR1 reads SQVTM; CDR2 reads ANQGSEA. CDR3 sequence reads: CSAESYGSVGGRPYEQYF. The CDR3 coding sequence is TGCAGCGCCGAGAGTTACGGGTCGGTCGGTGGGAGGCCCTACGAGCAGTACTTC.

Comment on this clonotype: This may be a read error: a much more frequent sequence differs by one nucleotide. The V gene is TRBV29-1, the J gene TRBJ2-7; 9 bases are a match to TRBD2. Germline-derived CDR1 and CDR2 are SQVTM and ANQGSEA. The J segment lost 7 bases and the V segment lost 4 bases, leaving 8 bases of the junction unmatched. This CDR3 is 13 amino acids long. The CDR3 coding sequence is TGCAGCGTTGGCGGGGGGGCTTACAATGAGCAGTACTTC. The encoded protein is CSVGGGAYNEQYF.

Only a few counts were recorded for this clonotype. This sequence may be a read error, since a much larger clone differs from it by one base. V is TRBV27 and J is TRBJ2-3; D perhaps matches TRBD2 (6 bases). The CDR3 length is 14 residues. Germline V gene lookup returns CDR1 MNHEY and CDR2 SMNVEV (reference sequence). V lost 3 bases and J lost 2, with 9 bases in between. The CDR3 sequence: CASSFAGYTDTQYF. Here the CDR3 DNA reads TGTGCCAGCAGTTTTGCGGGGTACACAGATACGCAGTATTTT.

A note on this clonotype: A much larger clone lies one base from this, so it may be a read error. This chain connects TRBV5-1 to TRBJ2-2, with 9 bases that match TRBD2. CDR3 length equals 15 residues. The germline CDR1 and CDR2 sequences are SGHRS and YFSETQ. The CDR3 sequence is CASAVSGSTAGELLF. CDR3 sequence (DNA): TGCGCCAGCGCAGTTAGCGGGAGTACGGCCGGGGAGCTGCTTTTT. Using reference TRBV5-1 and TRBJ2-2 for the parts outside the CDR3, the full variable domain is KAGVTQTPRYLIKTRGQQVTLSCSPISGHRSVSWYQQTPGQGLQFLFEYFSETQRNKGNFPGRFSGRQFSNSRSEMNVSTLELGDSALYLCASAVSGSTAGELLFGEGSRLTVL.

This clonotype was recorded many times. The chain employs TRBV28 and TRBJ2-3; 11 nucleotides line up with TRBD2. The CDR3 is 15 amino acids. Trimming at V came to 7 bases and at J to 5 bases, leaving 8 bases not matched to a gene. Germline CDR1 and CDR2: MDHEN and SYDVKM. The CDR3 DNA reads as TGTGCCAGCACCCTTAGCGGGGGGGAAGGAGATACGCAGTATTTT. This encodes CASTLSGGEGDTQYF.

The genes are TRBV29-1 and TRBJ1-1, with 7 bases fitting TRBD1. CDR3 length: 14 amino acids. V shed 3 bases, J shed 2 bases, and the junction held 6 bases outside the gene matches. Germline V gives CDR1 SQVTM, CDR2 ANQGSEA. The CDR3 DNA reads as TGCAGCGTTGATTCCGGGACAGCCAACACTGAAGCTTTCTTT. Translated, it gives CSVDSGTANTEAFF.

This clonotype showed up many times. Here the CDR3 reads CASSVLGVGTEAFF. The DNA of the CDR3 is TGTGCCAGCAGCGTACTCGGGGTGGGGACTGAAGCTTTCTTT. This chain links TRBV9 with TRBJ1-1; no clear D gene. CDR1 and CDR2 from the germline V gene are SGDLS and YYNGEE. The length of the CDR3 is 14 residues. The V and J ends lost 1 base and 5 bases respectively, with 12 bases between them.

This clonotype was seen many times. The V gene is TRBV20-1, the J gene TRBJ2-1, with 9 bases aligning to TRBD2. Trimming removed 0 bases from V and 9 bases from J; junction bases left unmatched: 9. Germline values: CDR1 DFQATT, CDR2 SNEGSKA (reference sequence). This CDR3 is 15 amino acids long. The CDR3 DNA sequence: TGCAGTGCTAGAGATGGTCTAGCGGGATCCGGTGAGCAGTTCTTC. Translating it yields CSARDGLAGSGEQFF.

This clonotype was recorded a few times. This chain uses TRBV9 with TRBJ2-1; 9 bases are shared with TRBD2. The CDR3 length is 13 residues. V trimming: 3 bases; J trimming: 6 bases; junction bases outside the gene matches: 1. CDR1 is SGDLS, CDR2 YYNGEE, per germline. DNA of the CDR3: TGTGCCAGCAGCGGTAGCGGGGGCAATGAGCAGTTCTTC. It codes for CASSGSGGNEQFF.

This clonotype was seen ten or more times. The V call is TRBV5-1, the J call TRBJ2-7; TRBD1 might be the D (6 bases). This CDR3 is 17 amino acids long. Trimming cost V 1 base and J 0 bases, with 17 bases left between them. Per the germline V gene, CDR1 is SGHRS and CDR2 is YFSETQ. CDR3 loop: CASSLTIQGRGSYEQYF. The CDR3 region has the DNA TGCGCCAGCAGCTTGACGATACAGGGTCGGGGCTCCTACGAGCAGTACTTC.

A single count supports this clonotype. The junction differs from germline at one of its ends, possibly a read error. J is TRBJ2-4 and V is TRBV6-1; TRBD2 matches at 13 bases. The CDR3 runs 18 residues. CDR1 and CDR2 (germline): MNHNS, SASEGT. The CDR3 region is CAGRNLLAGGHVKNIQYF. The CDR3, as DNA: TGTGCCGGCAGGAACCTACTAGCGGGGGGGCATGTCAAAAACATTCAGTACTTC.

The chain has TRBV20-1 and TRBJ1-6; D may be TRBD1 (5 bases). Germline V gene lookup returns CDR1 DFQATT and CDR2 SNEGSKA (reference sequence). Trimming pared 6 bases from V and 7 bases from J, leaving 22 bases between. The CDR3 loop spans 16 amino acids. The CDR3 reads CSAQRGGTSRNSPLHF. The CDR3 DNA sequence: TGCAGTGCCCAGAGAGGCGGGACTTCTCGCAATTCACCCCTCCACTTT.

This clonotype was detected ten times or more. V and J are TRBV28 and TRBJ1-3; D is perhaps TRBD1 (5 bases). The germline V gene has CDR1 MDHEN and CDR2 SYDVKM. Between the trimmed V and J ends, which lost 8 bases and 0 bases, there was a span of 11 bases. The CDR3 runs 14 residues. For the CDR3, the DNA is TGTGCCAGCGGGACGGTAAACTCTGGAAACACCATATATTTT. Its protein product is CASGTVNSGNTIYF.

The V call is TRBV6-2 or TRBV6-3, the J call TRBJ1-1; D unclear. Germline CDR1 and CDR2: MNHEY and SVGEGT. CDR3 length: 14 amino acids. The V gene lost 7 bases and the J gene lost 6 bases, with 18 bases spanning the gap. The CDR3 spells CASTPRLTGSEAFF. The CDR3 DNA reads as TGTGCCAGCACCCCTAGGTTGACGGGGTCTGAAGCTTTCTTT.

The J gene is TRBJ2-7, the V gene TRBV11-2; 16 bases are shared with TRBD2. CDR3 length: 18 amino acids. J gave up 3 bases and V 1 base, and 6 bases lay outside the gene matches. Germline V gene sequence: CDR1 SGHAT, CDR2 FQNNGV. The CDR3 DNA reads as TGTGCCAGCAGCTTAGTGGGACTAGCGGGAGGGCCCAACTACGAGCAGTACTTC. It yields the protein CASSLVGLAGGPNYEQYF.

This clonotype was detected ten times or more. The chain employs TRBV3-1 and TRBJ2-3; D is unresolved. CDR1 and CDR2 from the germline V gene are LGHDT and YNNKEL (reference sequence). V was cut by 2 bases and J by 2 bases, with 11 bases left in between. CDR3 length equals 15 residues. The CDR3 is CASSQRGTYTDTQYF. The DNA of the CDR3 is TGTGCCAGCAGCCAAAGAGGAACCTACACAGATACGCAGTATTTT.